These 20 T cell receptor beta chains share one sample of origin, sequenced in a study of blood T cell repertoires in COVID-19. Profiled with immunoSEQ multiplex PCR; TCRdb holds only in-frame clones, not every one. Among over 85,000 clones listed, 76% were seen once. Source material: peripheral blood. These receptors were taken from a woman of 80 years or more with acute or convalescent COVID-19.

The chain combines TRBV6-1 with TRBJ1-6, with D hard to call. V lost 3 bases, J lost 0 bases, and 9 bases lay in between. In germline, CDR1 is MNHNS, CDR2 SASEGT. The CDR3 is 16 residues long. The CDR3 sequence: CASSESLSSYNSPLHF. CDR3 nucleotides: TGTGCCAGCAGTGAGTCCCTCAGCTCCTATAATTCACCCCTCCACTTT.

The chain couples TRBV4-2 to TRBJ2-7; 8 bases match TRBD2. CDR1 is LGHNA, CDR2 YNFKEQ, per germline. The CDR3 is 17 amino acids. J was trimmed by 5 bases and V by 4 bases; bases with no gene match: 16. CDR3: CASSLRQSRGGRHEQYF. CDR3 coding DNA: TGTGCCAGCAGCCTACGCCAAAGTCGCGGGGGGCGTCACGAGCAGTACTTC.

This clone was observed a handful of times. The CDR3 reads CASSTREGTEAFF. DNA of the CDR3: TGTGCCAGCAGCACAAGGGAGGGCACTGAAGCTTTCTTT. The chain combines TRBV7-9 with TRBJ1-1, with D unclear. Germline loops: CDR1 SEHNR, CDR2 FQNEAQ (reference sequence). CDR3 size: 13 residues. V was cut by 5 bases and J by 4 bases, with 11 bases left in between.

CDR3 sequence reads: CASSYPATGDEQYF. Written as DNA, the CDR3 is TGTGCCAGCAGTTACCCAGCGACAGGGGACGAGCAGTACTTC. The V gene is TRBV6-2 or TRBV6-3, the J gene TRBJ2-7, with TRBD1 matching over 8 bases. The germline CDR1 and CDR2 sequences are MNHEY and SVGEGT. The CDR3 is 14 residues long. The junction had 5 bases not matched to a gene; V was cut back by 2 bases and J by 5 bases.

In its sample, this clone ranks as medium-sized (0.01 to 0.1%). The chain recombines TRBV14 with TRBJ1-6; perhaps TRBD1 as D (5 bases). V gave up 0 bases and J gave up 9 bases, with 9 bases separating them. In germline, CDR1 is SGHDN, CDR2 FVKESK. This CDR3 is 14 amino acids long. CDR3 nucleotides: TGTGCCAGCAGCCAAGAGACAGCTAGTTCACCCCTCCACTTT. This sequence encodes CASSQETASSPLHF.

This clone came up once. This chain connects TRBV2 to TRBJ2-5, with a possible D match to TRBD2 (5 bases). Germline assignment: CDR1 SNHLY and CDR2 FYNNEI. V was clipped by 3 bases and J by 5 bases, with 10 bases between them. This CDR3 is 13 amino acids long. CDR3 sequence: CASSERRLETQYF. Written as DNA, the CDR3 is TGTGCCAGCAGTGAGAGGAGGTTGGAGACCCAGTACTTC.

The chain has TRBV28 and TRBJ2-7, with D possibly matching TRBD2 (6 bases). V was trimmed by 7 bases and J by 11 bases, leaving 15 bases between them. Germline CDR1 reads MDHEN; CDR2 reads SYDVKM. The CDR3 is made up of 11 amino acids. For the CDR3, the DNA is TGTGCCAGCACCTCGAGCTGGGAGGAGTACTTC. It specifies CASTSSWEEYF.

The chain carries TRBV28 and TRBJ1-1; 8 bases are shared with TRBD1. Losses at the gene ends were 6 bases for V and 8 bases for J; bases not matched to a gene: 5. Germline lookup yields CDR1 MDHEN and CDR2 SYDVKM. The CDR3 runs to 12 residues. CDR3 DNA sequence: TGTGCCAGCAGACAAAGACAGGGGGAAGCTTTCTTT. It encodes CASRQRQGEAFF.

The gene calls are TRBV11-3 and TRBJ2-2; D might be TRBD2 (7 bases). CDR1 and CDR2 from the germline V gene are SGHNT and YENEEA. The CDR3 totals 15 residues. V was trimmed by 5 bases and J by 7 bases, leaving 17 bases between them. The CDR3 DNA reads as TGTGCCAGCAGCCCCCTAGGGGGGGGCATCGGGGAGCTGTTTTTT. It is translated as CASSPLGGGIGELFF.

This chain joins TRBV3-1 (or the pseudogene TRBV3-2) and TRBJ2-1, with D tentatively TRBD2 (5 bases). V was shortened by 7 bases and J by 10 bases, with 14 bases between the two germline ends. Germline V gene sequence: CDR1 LGHDT, CDR2 YNNKEL (reference sequence). The CDR3 covers 12 residues. The CDR3 DNA sequence: TGTGCCAGCACTCACGGAAGGGAGGAGCAGTTCTTC. This encodes CASTHGREEQFF.

This clone was observed once. This sequence joins TRBV19 and TRBJ1-5, with 8 bases matching TRBD1. The trim removed 3 bases at V and 8 bases at J, leaving 12 bases unmatched. This CDR3 contains 16 residues. CDR1 LNHDA and CDR2 SQIVND come from the germline V gene (reference sequence). CDR3 in amino acids: CASSMIGTGTSEPQHF. The DNA for the CDR3 is TGTGCCAGTAGTATGATTGGGACAGGCACATCGGAGCCCCAGCATTTT.

The chain is built from TRBV5-4 and TRBJ1-4; 9 bases fit TRBD1. The CDR3 totals 16 residues. Germline V gene data show CDR1 as SGHNT and CDR2 as YYREEE (reference sequence). Unmatched junction bases numbered 12, after V lost 4 bases and J lost 8 bases. As DNA, the CDR3 is TGTGCCAGCAGCCCTAACCTCGGACAGGGGAGGGAAAAACTGTTTTTT. This encodes CASSPNLGQGREKLFF.

The chain links TRBV7-6 to TRBJ2-1; D remains unclear. Trimming removed 3 bases at V and 0 bases at J, with 9 bases between. This CDR3 has 15 amino acids. Germline V gene sequence: CDR1 SGHVS, CDR2 FNYEAQ. CDR3 nucleotide sequence: TGTGCCAGCAGCTTGAGTGAGAGCTCCTACAATGAGCAGTTCTTC. As protein: CASSLSESSYNEQFF.

The rearrangement uses TRBV30 and TRBJ2-7; 8 bases line up with TRBD2. The CDR3 contains 13 residues. J lost 4 bases, V lost 5 bases, and 7 bases had no gene match. In germline, CDR1 is GTSNPN, CDR2 SVGIG (reference sequence). The CDR3 loop is CAWSAGVSYEQYF. The CDR3 nucleotides are TGTGCCTGGTCAGCGGGAGTGTCTTACGAGCAGTACTTC. The full variable domain, with the rest looked up from reference TRBV30 and TRBJ2-7, is SQTIHQWPATLVQPVGSPLSLECTVEGTSNPNLYWYRQAAGRGLQLLFYSVGIGQISSEVPQNLSASRPQDRQFILSSKKLLLSDSGFYLCAWSAGVSYEQYFGPGTRLTVT.

The chain employs TRBV5-6 and TRBJ2-1; possibly TRBD2 for D (5 bases). V lost 1 base to trimming and J lost 0 bases, with 11 bases between them. Germline values: CDR1 SGHDT, CDR2 YYEEEE. The CDR3 spans 16 residues. The CDR3 here is CASSLLQRSSYNEQFF. CDR3 bases: TGTGCCAGCAGCTTGCTGCAGCGGAGCTCCTACAATGAGCAGTTCTTC.

This clone has a handful of counts. The sample carries other DNA sequences with the same CDR3. V gene TRBV5-1 combines with J gene TRBJ1-1, with D possibly being TRBD1 (6 bases). Trimming shortened V by 2 bases and J by 1 base, and 6 bases separated the two germline ends. Per the germline V gene, CDR1 is SGHRS and CDR2 is YFSETQ. The CDR3 is made up of 13 amino acids. This CDR3 reads CASSLQGNTEAFF. Here the CDR3 DNA reads TGCGCCAGCAGCTTACAGGGGAACACTGAAGCTTTCTTT.

The genes are TRBV28 and TRBJ2-5, with D possibly being TRBD1 (6 bases). Germline CDR1 MDHEN, CDR2 SYDVKM. The length of the CDR3 is 16 residues. Trimming pared 3 bases from V and 1 base from J, leaving 15 bases between. The CDR3 DNA is TGTGCCAGCAGTTTGCGGCCGGGACACCGCCAAGAGACCCAGTACTTC. It codes for CASSLRPGHRQETQYF.

The V gene is TRBV20-1, the J gene TRBJ2-5; D uncertain. The CDR3 spans 11 residues. Looked up from germline, CDR1 is DFQATT and CDR2 is SNEGSKA (reference sequence). With 2 bases removed from V and 3 bases from J, the gap between germline ends came to 4 bases. As DNA, the CDR3 is TGCAGTGCTAGACAGGAAGAGACCCAGTACTTC. Amino acids: CSARQEETQYF.

This clone was detected only a few times. This chain uses TRBV24-1 with TRBJ1-2; tentatively, D is TRBD1 (5 bases). CDR3 length equals 15 residues. CDR1 and CDR2 from the germline V gene are KGHDR and SFDVKD. V shed 2 bases and J shed 5 bases, with 14 bases lying between them. The CDR3 loop is CATSDSANGGYGYTF. The CDR3 nucleotides read TGTGCCACCAGTGATTCAGCCAACGGGGGGTATGGCTACACCTTC.

The V call is TRBV27, the J call TRBJ1-6, with D possibly TRBD1 on 5 matching bases. CDR1 MNHEY and CDR2 SMNVEV come from the germline V gene (reference sequence). Trimming took 6 bases from V and 2 from J, leaving 14 bases between them. The CDR3 is made up of 16 amino acids. CDR3 residues: CASREAGRAYNSPLHF. The CDR3 DNA reads as TGTGCCAGCAGGGAAGCGGGCAGGGCCTATAATTCACCCCTCCACTTT.